The sequence of this T cell receptor beta chain was determined in a study of blood T cell repertoires in COVID-19. Repertoires were generated with immunoSEQ multiplex PCR, while TCRdb's copy carries only in-frame clones and drops some. In the table there are 300,000 to 450,000 clones, less than 90% of which are singletons. With V trimmed by 1 base and J by 3 bases, 3 bases remained unmatched. Germline CDR1 SGHNT, CDR2 YYREEE (reference sequence). The CDR3 length is 15 residues. Each participant's cohort was designated according to participant-reported clinical history. Sequencing input: PBMCs or T cells enriched from blood (not recorded which). The chain uses TRBV5-4 and TRBJ2-3; 9 bases are a match to TRBD1. The clonotype originates from a woman under 40 who had recovered from COVID-19. The CDR3 loop reads CASSLRDRATDTQYF. The DNA of the CDR3 is TGTGCCAGCAGCTTGAGGGACAGGGCTACAGATACGCAGTATTTT.